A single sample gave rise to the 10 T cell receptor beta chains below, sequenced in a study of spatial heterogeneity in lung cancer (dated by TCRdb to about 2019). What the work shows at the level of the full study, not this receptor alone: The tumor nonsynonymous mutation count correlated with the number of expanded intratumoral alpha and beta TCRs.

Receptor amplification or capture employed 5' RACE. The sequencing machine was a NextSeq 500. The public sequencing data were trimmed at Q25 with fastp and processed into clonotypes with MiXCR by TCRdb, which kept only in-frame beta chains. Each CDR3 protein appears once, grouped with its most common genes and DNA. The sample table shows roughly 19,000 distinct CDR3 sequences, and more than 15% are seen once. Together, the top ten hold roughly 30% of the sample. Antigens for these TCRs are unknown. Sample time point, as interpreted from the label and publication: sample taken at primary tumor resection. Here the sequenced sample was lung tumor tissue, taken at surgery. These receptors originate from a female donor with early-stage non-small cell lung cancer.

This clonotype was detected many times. DNA of the CDR3: TGTGCCAGCAGCTTAGATAGCGGAAATTACAATGAGCAGTTCTTC. Its protein is CASSLDSGNYNEQFF. The chain uses TRBV7-3 and TRBJ2-1; TRBD2 might be the D (6 bases). V was pared by 2 bases and J by 4 bases, with 12 bases between. The CDR3 has 15 residues. The germline gives CDR1 SGHTA, CDR2 FQGTGA.

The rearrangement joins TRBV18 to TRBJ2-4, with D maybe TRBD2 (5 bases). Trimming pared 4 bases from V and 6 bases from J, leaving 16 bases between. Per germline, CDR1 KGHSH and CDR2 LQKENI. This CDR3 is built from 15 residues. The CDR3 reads CASSRDAGVGNIQYF. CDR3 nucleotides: TGTGCCAGCTCACGAGACGCGGGCGTCGGAAACATTCAGTACTTC.

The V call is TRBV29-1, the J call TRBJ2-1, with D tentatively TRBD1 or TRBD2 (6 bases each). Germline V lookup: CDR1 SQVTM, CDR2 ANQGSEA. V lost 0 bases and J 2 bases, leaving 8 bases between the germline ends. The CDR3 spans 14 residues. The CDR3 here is CSVEERDTYNEQFF. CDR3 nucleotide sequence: TGCAGCGTTGAAGAGCGGGACACCTACAATGAGCAGTTCTTC.

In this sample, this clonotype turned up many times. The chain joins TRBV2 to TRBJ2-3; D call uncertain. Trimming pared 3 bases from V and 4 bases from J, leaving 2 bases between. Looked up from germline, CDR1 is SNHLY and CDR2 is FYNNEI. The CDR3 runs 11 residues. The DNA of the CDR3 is TGTGCCAGCAGTGAGGCAGATACGCAGTATTTT. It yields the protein CASSEADTQYF. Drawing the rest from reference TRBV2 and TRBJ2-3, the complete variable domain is EPEVTQTPSHQVTQMGQEVILRCVPISNHLYFYWYRQILGQKVEFLVSFYNNEISEKSEIFDDQFSVERPDGSNFTLKIRSTKLEDSAMYFCASSEADTQYFGPGTRLTVL.

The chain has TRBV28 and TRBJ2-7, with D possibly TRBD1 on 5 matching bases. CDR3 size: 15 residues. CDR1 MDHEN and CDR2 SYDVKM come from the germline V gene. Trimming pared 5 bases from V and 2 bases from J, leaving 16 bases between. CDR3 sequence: CASSPPPADTYEQYF. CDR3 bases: TGTGCCAGCAGTCCCCCCCCGGCGGACACCTACGAGCAGTACTTC.

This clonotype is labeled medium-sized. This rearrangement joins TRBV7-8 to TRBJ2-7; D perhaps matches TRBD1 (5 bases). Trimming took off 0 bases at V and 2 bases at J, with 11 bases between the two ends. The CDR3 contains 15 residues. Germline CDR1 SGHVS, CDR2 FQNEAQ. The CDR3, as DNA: TGTGCCAGCAGCTTAGCGGACACGGGCCCCTACGAGCAGTACTTC. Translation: CASSLADTGPYEQYF. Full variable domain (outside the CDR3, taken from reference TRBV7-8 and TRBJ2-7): GAGVSQSPRYKVAKRGQDVALRCDPISGHVSLFWYQQALGQGPEFLTYFQNEAQLDKSGLPSDRFFAERPEGSVSTLKIQRTQQEDSAVYLCASSLADTGPYEQYFGPGTRLTVT.

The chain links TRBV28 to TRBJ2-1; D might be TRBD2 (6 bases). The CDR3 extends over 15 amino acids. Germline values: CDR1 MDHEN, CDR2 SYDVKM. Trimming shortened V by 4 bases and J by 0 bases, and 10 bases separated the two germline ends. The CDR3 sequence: CASSWAGRSYNEQFF. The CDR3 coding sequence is TGTGCCAGCAGTTGGGCGGGACGCTCCTACAATGAGCAGTTCTTC.

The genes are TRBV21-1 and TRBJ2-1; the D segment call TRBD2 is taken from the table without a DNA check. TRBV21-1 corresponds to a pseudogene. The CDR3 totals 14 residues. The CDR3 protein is CARRLAGAWNEQFF. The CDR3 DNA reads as TGTGCCAGGCGACTAGCGGGAGCATGGAATGAGCAGTTCTTC.

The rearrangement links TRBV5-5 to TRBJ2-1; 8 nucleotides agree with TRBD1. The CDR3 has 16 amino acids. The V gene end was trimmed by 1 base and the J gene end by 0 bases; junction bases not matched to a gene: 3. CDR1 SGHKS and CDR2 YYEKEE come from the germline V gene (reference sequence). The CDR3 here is CASSLQGASSYNEQFF. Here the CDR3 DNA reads TGTGCCAGCAGCTTGCAGGGGGCTAGCTCCTACAATGAGCAGTTCTTC.

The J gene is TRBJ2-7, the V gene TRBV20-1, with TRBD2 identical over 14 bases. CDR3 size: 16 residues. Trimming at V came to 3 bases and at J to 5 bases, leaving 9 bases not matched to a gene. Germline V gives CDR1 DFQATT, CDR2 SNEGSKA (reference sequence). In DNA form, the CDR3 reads TGCAGTGCTAGTCCCCCCGGGACTAGCGGGAGTGACGAGCAGTACTTC. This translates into CSASPPGTSGSDEQYF.